These T cell receptor beta chains were read from a single sample in a study of blood T cell repertoires in COVID-19. Assay used: immunoSEQ multiplex PCR; TCRdb lists only in-frame clones, some missing. The sample shows 150,000 to 200,000 clones, roughly 90% of them seen only once. Sequenced: PBMCs or T cells enriched from blood (not recorded which). The origin of the receptors is a woman aged 50 to 60 who had recovered from COVID-19. The CDR3 runs from the conserved cysteine through the conserved F or W. D genes are given only for firm matches.

>TRBJ2-7|TRBV18|TRBD1
TGTGCCAGCTCCCCGGGACAGGGGTTCTACGAGCAGTACTTC
CASSPGQGFYEQYF
>TRBJ2-1|TRBV5-1|TRBD1
TGCGCCAGCAGCCCAAAGGGGGCAAATCAAGGGAATGAGCAGTTCTTC
CASSPKGANQGNEQFF
>TRBJ1-2|TRBV6-5|.
TGTGCCAGCAGTTACTCGGGGCGGCTGGACTATGGCTACACCTTC
CASSYSGRLDYGYTF
>TRBJ2-7|TRBV27|TRBD2
TGTGCCAGCAGTTATAGCGGGGGGTGGTACGAGCAGTACTTC
CASSYSGGWYEQYF
>TRBJ1-5|TRBV10-3|TRBD1
TGTGCCACTATAGACAGGGAGGATCAGCCCCAGCATTTT
CATIDREDQPQHF
>TRBJ2-5|TRBV18|TRBD1
TGTGCCAGCTCACGGCAGGGGGCGACGCAGACCCAGTACTTC
CASSRQGATQTQYF
>TRBJ1-1|TRBV6-1|.
TGTGCCAGCAGTGAAAGAGGGAGGGCTGAAGCTTTCTTT
CASSERGRAEAFF
>TRBJ2-7|TRBV21-1|.
TGTGCCAGCAGCAAGCCGGGGGGCTACTACGAGCAGTACTTC
CASSKPGGYYEQYF
>TRBJ2-7|TRBV29-1|.
TGCAGCGTTGTGGGCCTTCCCCTCTACGAGCAGTACTTC
CSVVGLPLYEQYF
>TRBJ1-2|TRBV6-2/TRBV6-3|.
TGTGCCAGCAGTCTACTCGGCGGGGGGGATGGCTACACCTTC
CASSLLGGGDGYTF
>TRBJ1-4|TRBV19|.
TGTGCCAGTAGTAGGGCGGGAACCGCAACTAATGAAAAACTGTTTTTT
CASSRAGTATNEKLFF